The 28 T cell receptor beta chains below were found in one sample sequenced in a study of breast tumors, draining lymph nodes, adjacent tissues. The lymph nodes were axillary draining lymph nodes from breast cancer patients. TCRdb reanalysed the multiplex PCR reads using MiXCR and keeps one entry per CDR3 protein. The data contain some 200,000 distinct CDR3 sequences, around 29% of them singletons. Sequencing used axillary lymph node tissue. These receptors were taken from a female donor with breast cancer. Some clones in this sample may be carry-over from other donors' samples.

This clonotype appeared many times. The rearrangement uses TRBV6-6 and TRBJ1-5; the D gene is possibly TRBD1 (5 bases). CDR1 and CDR2 from the germline V gene are MNHNY and SVGAGI (reference sequence). Trimming cost V 2 bases and J 0 bases, with 5 bases left between them. The CDR3 has 14 residues. In nucleotides, the CDR3 is TGTGCCAGCAGTTACGGGGCTAGCAATCAGCCCCAGCATTTT. Its protein is CASSYGASNQPQHF.

On this clonotype itself: Germline and junction disagree at one end, which may indicate a read error. This chain uses TRBV20-1 with TRBJ2-1; 8 nucleotides match TRBD2. This CDR3 contains 15 residues. Germline V gene sequence: CDR1 DFQATT, CDR2 SNEGSKA (reference sequence). This CDR3 is CSARSSGSSSNEQFF. Written as DNA, the CDR3 is TGCAGTGCTAGGAGCAGCGGGAGCTCCTCCAATGAGCAGTTCTTC.

This clonotype came up many times. The chain carries TRBV20-1 and TRBJ2-7; unclear D gene. V dropped 0 bases and J dropped 3 bases, with 15 bases sitting between them. Germline-derived CDR1 and CDR2 are DFQATT and SNEGSKA (reference sequence). CDR3 length equals 15 residues. The CDR3, as DNA: TGCAGTGCTAGAGATTTAACCCAGGATTTCTACGAGCAGTACTTC. It encodes CSARDLTQDFYEQYF.

The table lists this clonotype with many counts. This sequence joins TRBV6-5 and TRBJ2-3, with unresolved D. V lost 0 bases, J lost 1 base, and 5 bases lay in between. The CDR3 is made up of 14 amino acids. CDR1 is MNHEY and CDR2 is SVGAGI in the germline V gene. CDR3 DNA sequence: TGTGCCAGCAGTTACTCGAAGGGCACAGATACGCAGTATTTT. Protein product: CASSYSKGTDTQYF.

To note about this clonotype: The conserved phenylalanine or tryptophan normally closing the CDR3 is absent here, so this likely arose from a read error. The rearrangement joins TRBV9 to TRBJ2-7; 8 bases match TRBD1. This CDR3 contains 15 residues. From germline, CDR1 is SGDLS and CDR2 YYNGEE. The CDR3 DNA sequence: TGTGCCGGCAGCCAATCAGGGGGCCGTAGAAACGAGCAGTACCTC. Translated: CAGSQSGGRRNEQYL.

This clonotype was seen at least ten times. The chain is built from TRBV28 and TRBJ1-2, with D possibly matching TRBD1 (5 bases). Germline lookup yields CDR1 MDHEN and CDR2 SYDVKM. The CDR3 consists of 13 residues. The CDR3 coding sequence is TGTGTATCCCGCCCCACCAGGGTCGATGGCTACACCTTC. Protein sequence: CVSRPTRVDGYTF.

The sample holds many counts of this clonotype. A much more abundant neighbour one base away suggests this may be a read error. J is TRBJ2-5 and V is TRBV7-7, with D possibly matching TRBD2 (6 bases). The germline V gene encodes CDR1 SSHAT and CDR2 FNYEAQ (reference sequence). The CDR3 totals 15 residues. CDR3 DNA sequence: TGTGCTAGCAGCCCCACGGGGACTGTCCAAGAGACCCAGCACTTC. This gives the protein CASSPTGTVQETQHF.

CDR3 region: CASTRWGHDNQPQHF. The CDR3 coding sequence is TGTGCCAGCACCCGGTGGGGACACGACAATCAGCCCCAGCATTTT. The chain recombines TRBV6-2 or TRBV6-3 with TRBJ1-5, with TRBD1 as a possible D gene (6 bases). CDR1 MNHEY and CDR2 SVGEGT come from the germline V gene. The CDR3 consists of 15 residues. Trimming removed 7 bases from V and 3 bases from J, with 16 bases in between.

This clonotype was recorded many times. The V call is TRBV12-5, the J call TRBJ2-1, with 15 bases matching TRBD2. V lost 5 bases and J lost 6; bases outside the gene matches: 8. The germline CDR1 and CDR2 sequences are LGHNT and FRNRAP. The CDR3 consists of 17 residues. In DNA, the CDR3 is TGTGCTAGTGGTCTCCGGACTAGCGGGAGGGATGTCAATGAGCAGTTCTTC. This sequence encodes CASGLRTSGRDVNEQFF.

This clonotype was picked up many times. The V call is TRBV9, the J call TRBJ2-3; the D is unclear. The V end lost 0 bases, the J end lost 2 bases, and 10 bases lay between the germline ends. The CDR3 spans 15 residues. In germline, CDR1 is SGDLS, CDR2 YYNGEE. CDR3 sequence reads: CASSVVDTHTDTQYF. CDR3 in DNA: TGTGCCAGCAGCGTAGTGGATACACACACAGATACGCAGTATTTT.

Concerning this clonotype: This may be a read error: a much more frequent sequence differs by one nucleotide. The V gene is TRBV11-2, the J gene TRBJ1-2; TRBD1 matches 7 bases. The CDR3 consists of 18 residues. From germline, CDR1 is SGHAT and CDR2 FQNNGV. Trimming removed 5 bases from V and 0 bases from J; junction bases left unmatched: 15. The CDR3 loop is CASSPLGTAMGPNYGYTF. The DNA for the CDR3 is TGTGCCAGCAGCCCCCTCGGGACAGCGATGGGCCCTAACTATGGCTACACCTTC.

Turning to this clonotype: At one end the junction does not follow the germline gene, possibly because of a read error. The J gene is TRBJ1-1, the V gene TRBV11-2; D not certain. This CDR3 is 15 amino acids long. Germline V gives CDR1 SGHAT, CDR2 FQNNGV. The CDR3 bases are TGTGCCAGCACCTCAAGGTCCTATAGGAACACTGAAGCCTTCTTT. Protein product: CASTSRSYRNTEAFF.

Remarks on this clonotype: One junction end does not reproduce the germline sequence, and a read error may be involved. The chain is built from TRBV9 and TRBJ2-5; 9 bases fit TRBD1. Germline loops: CDR1 SGDLS, CDR2 YYNGEE. This CDR3 contains 15 residues. The CDR3 coding sequence is TGTGCCAGCAGCGTAGAGGGGACAGGGTTGGAGACCCCGTGCTTC. It is translated as CASSVEGTGLETPCF.

About this clonotype: A much larger clonotype is one base distant, so this may be a read error. The genes are TRBV3-1 and TRBJ1-2; D unclear. Trimming took 2 bases from V and 7 from J, leaving 17 bases between them. Germline V gene lookup returns CDR1 LGHDT and CDR2 YNNKEL (reference sequence). This CDR3 comprises 15 residues. CDR3 sequence (DNA): TGTGCCAGCAGCCAACTTTACCCAAACCTCTGTGGCTACACCTTC. Protein sequence: CASSQLYPNLCGYTF.

This clonotype was counted many times. This chain joins TRBV5-5 and TRBJ1-5, with no clear D. V shed 4 bases and J shed 1 base, with 15 bases lying between them. The CDR3 is 16 amino acids. Per the germline V gene, CDR1 is SGHKS and CDR2 is YYEKEE (reference sequence). CDR3 residues: CASSLGPRRSNQPQHF. Here the CDR3 DNA reads TGTGCCAGCAGCCTCGGACCCCGGCGGAGCAATCAGCCCCAGCATTTT.

Turning to this clonotype: Mismatch with germline at one junction end may stem from a read error. DNA of the CDR3: TGTGCTAGCAGCTTATGCCGGGCCCGCTATGAGCAGTACTTC. It is translated as CASSLCRARYEQYF. The V gene is TRBV7-7, the J gene TRBJ2-7; D not certain. The CDR3 has 14 amino acids. Germline loops: CDR1 SSHAT, CDR2 FNYEAQ (reference sequence). Variable domain in full (rest from reference TRBV7-7 and TRBJ2-7): GAGVSQSPRYKVTKRGQDVTLRCDPISSHATLYWYQQALGQGPEFLTYFNYEAQPDKSGLPSDRFSAERPEGSISTLTIQRTEQRDSAMYRCASSLCRARYEQYFGPGTRLTVT.

The chain links TRBV20-1 to TRBJ1-4, with D possibly TRBD1 on 5 matching bases. Germline-derived CDR1 and CDR2 are DFQATT and SNEGSKA (reference sequence). V lost 5 bases, J lost 8 bases, and 12 bases lay in between. The CDR3 spans 12 residues. CDR3 in DNA: TGCAGTGCTTCCACAGGAAACGAAAAACTGTTTTTT. Protein product: CSASTGNEKLFF.

This clonotype was detected ten times or more. The chain is built from TRBV7-2 and TRBJ2-7; no clear D. The CDR3 loop spans 13 amino acids. Germline V lookup: CDR1 SGHTA, CDR2 FQGNSA. V was trimmed by 0 bases and J by 7 bases, leaving 10 bases between them. For the CDR3, the DNA is TGTGCCAGCAGCTTAGCCAACTTGGGAGAGCAGTACTTC. It translates to CASSLANLGEQYF. The full variable domain, its missing parts supplied by reference TRBV7-2 and TRBJ2-7, is GAGVSQSPSNKVTEKGKDVELRCDPISGHTALYWYRQSLGQGLEFLIYFQGNSAPDKSGLPSDRFSAERTGGSVSTLTIQRTQQEDSAVYLCASSLANLGEQYFGPGTRLTVT.

This clonotype was recorded many times. The V and J genes are TRBV6-2 or TRBV6-3 and TRBJ2-5, with TRBD2 matching 12 bases. V shed 6 bases, J shed 0 bases, and the junction held 11 bases outside the gene matches. Germline V lookup: CDR1 MNHEY, CDR2 SVGEGT. The CDR3 extends over 18 amino acids. The CDR3, as DNA: TGTGCCAGCAGCTGGGACAGGAGGACTAGCGGGAACCAAGAGACCCAGTACTTC. Translation gives CASSWDRRTSGNQETQYF.

This clonotype was counted ten times or more. This chain links TRBV24-1 with TRBJ2-3; a possible D gene is TRBD1 (6 bases). The germline V gene encodes CDR1 KGHDR and CDR2 SFDVKD. With 1 base removed from V and 2 bases from J, the gap between germline ends came to 12 bases. This CDR3 is 16 amino acids long. The CDR3 DNA sequence: TGTGCCACCAGTGATTTAGCGGACAGAACCACAGATACGCAGTATTTT. The encoded protein is CATSDLADRTTDTQYF.

The chain has TRBV15 and TRBJ2-1; perhaps TRBD1 as D (6 bases). This CDR3 comprises 14 residues. Germline CDR1 and CDR2: LNHNV and YYDKDF (reference sequence). The V and J ends lost 3 bases and 12 bases respectively, with 18 bases between them. The chain's CDR3 is CATSRDRFPDTQFF. The CDR3 coding sequence is TGTGCCACCAGCAGGGACAGATTCCCAGATACGCAGTTCTTC.

This clonotype was detected ten times or more. The chain recombines TRBV9 with TRBJ1-6; no clear D gene. The CDR3 is made up of 15 amino acids. V lost 0 bases to trimming and J lost 7 bases, with 11 bases between them. Germline-derived CDR1 and CDR2 are SGDLS and YYNGEE. This CDR3 reads CASSVGYTFNSPLHF. Written as DNA, the CDR3 is TGTGCCAGCAGCGTAGGGTACACGTTCAATTCACCCCTCCACTTT.

The sample holds many counts of this clonotype. The rearrangement joins TRBV24-1 to TRBJ2-1, with 10 bases lining up with TRBD2. The germline V gene has CDR1 KGHDR and CDR2 SFDVKD. CDR3 length equals 17 residues. J was trimmed by 7 bases and V by 5 bases; bases with no gene match: 13. The CDR3 region is CATSADGLAAPSNEQFF. The CDR3 coding sequence is TGTGCCACCAGTGCCGATGGACTAGCGGCCCCTTCGAATGAGCAGTTCTTC.

This chain connects TRBV12-3 or TRBV12-4 to TRBJ1-1; D remains unclear. Trimming cost V 5 bases and J 1 base, with 17 bases left between them. The CDR3 is 16 residues long. The CDR3: CASSPRPALANTEAFF. The CDR3 DNA follows: TGTGCCAGCAGTCCCCGGCCTGCGCTAGCGAACACTGAAGCTTTCTTT.

This clonotype was counted ten times or more. This chain joins TRBV11-2 and TRBJ2-1; 8 nucleotides match TRBD2. The CDR3 runs 16 residues. Per germline, CDR1 SGHAT and CDR2 FQNNGV. V lost 4 bases, J lost 4 bases, and 9 bases stayed unmatched. The CDR3, as DNA: TGTGCCAGCAGCTCCATAGCGGGATTAGGTTACAATGAGCAGTTCTTC. This codes for CASSSIAGLGYNEQFF.

The chain is built from TRBV11-2 and TRBJ2-1; possibly TRBD1 or TRBD2 for D (6 bases each). Deletions cut 6 bases from V and 6 bases from J, with 21 bases between. The CDR3 has 16 amino acids. Germline lookup yields CDR1 SGHAT and CDR2 FQNNGV. CDR3 protein: CASRSGSGGNLNEQFF. Written as DNA, the CDR3 is TGTGCCAGCAGATCGGGGTCCGGGGGCAACCTCAATGAGCAGTTCTTC.

Many counts were recorded for this clonotype. The J gene is TRBJ2-2, the V gene TRBV5-1, with no clear D. This CDR3 region has 14 residues. V shed 2 bases and J shed 1 base, with 6 bases lying between them. Germline-derived CDR1 and CDR2 are SGHRS and YFSETQ. In DNA, the CDR3 is TGCGCCAGCAGCTTCCGACAGAACACCGGGGAGCTGTTTTTT. Translating it yields CASSFRQNTGELFF.

This clonotype was counted ten times or more. The V gene is TRBV7-8, the J gene TRBJ1-2; D unclear. Germline V gives CDR1 SGHVS, CDR2 FQNEAQ. This CDR3 has 13 residues. The V end lost 1 base, the J end lost 7 bases, and 10 bases lay between the germline ends. The CDR3 coding sequence is TGTGCCAGCAGCTTAGATGACCGAGCTGGCTACACCTTC. Translation: CASSLDDRAGYTF.